The sequence of this TCR beta chain was determined in a study of cytomegalovirus exposure and HLA in healthy donors. Separate from the approximately 670-subject first cohort was the 120-subject validation cohort, to which the donors belonged. V lost 4 bases, J lost 6 bases, and 14 bases lay in between. CDR3 length: 15 amino acids. Germline CDR1 and CDR2: SGHKS and YYEKEE (reference sequence). Libraries were prepared by immunoSEQ multiplex PCR; TCRdb keeps only in-frame clonotypes and omits some of them. The profile shows fewer than 200,000 clones, about 89% of them singletons. The sequence was collected from a woman younger than 30 in good health and CMV-seropositive. The chain is built from TRBV5-5 and TRBJ1-6; D ambiguous. Sequencing was carried out using PBMCs. In DNA, the CDR3 is TGTGCCAGCAGCCTTGGCGGGCCGTCTAATTCACCCCTCCACTTT. It yields the protein CASSLGGPSNSPLHF.